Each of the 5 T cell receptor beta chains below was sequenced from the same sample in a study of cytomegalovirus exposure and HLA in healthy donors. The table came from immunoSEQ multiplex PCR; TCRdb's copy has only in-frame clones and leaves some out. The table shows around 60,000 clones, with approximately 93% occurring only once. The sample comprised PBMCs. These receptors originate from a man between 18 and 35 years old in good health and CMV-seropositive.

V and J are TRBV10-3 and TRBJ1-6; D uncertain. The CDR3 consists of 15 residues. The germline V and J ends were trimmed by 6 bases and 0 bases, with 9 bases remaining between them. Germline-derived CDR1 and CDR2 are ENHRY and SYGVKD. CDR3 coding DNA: TGTGCCATCAGCGACAAGAGCTCCTATAATTCACCCCTCCACTTT. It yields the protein CAISDKSSYNSPLHF.

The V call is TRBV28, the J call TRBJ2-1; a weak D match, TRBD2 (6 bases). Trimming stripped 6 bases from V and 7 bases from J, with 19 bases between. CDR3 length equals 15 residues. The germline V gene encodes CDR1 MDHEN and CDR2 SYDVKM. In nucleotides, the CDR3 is TGTGCCAGCAGCCGCGGTGGAGGGGTAGCTAATGAGCAGTTCTTC. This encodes CASSRGGGVANEQFF.

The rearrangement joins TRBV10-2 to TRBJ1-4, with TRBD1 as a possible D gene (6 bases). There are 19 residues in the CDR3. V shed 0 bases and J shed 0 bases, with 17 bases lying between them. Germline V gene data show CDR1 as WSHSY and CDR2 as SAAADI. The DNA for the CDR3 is TGCGCCAGCAGTGAGTCGCTGCCAGGGGACCTTGCAACTAATGAAAAACTGTTTTTT. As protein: CASSESLPGDLATNEKLFF.

The CDR3 region has the DNA TGTGCCACCTCCCGAAGACAGGCGAACACTGAAGCTTTCTTT. As protein: CATSRRQANTEAFF. The chain carries TRBV10-3 and TRBJ1-1, with a possible D match to TRBD1 (6 bases). CDR1 is ENHRY, CDR2 SYGVKD, per germline. Trimming removed 10 bases at V and 1 base at J, with 16 bases between. The CDR3 extends over 14 amino acids.

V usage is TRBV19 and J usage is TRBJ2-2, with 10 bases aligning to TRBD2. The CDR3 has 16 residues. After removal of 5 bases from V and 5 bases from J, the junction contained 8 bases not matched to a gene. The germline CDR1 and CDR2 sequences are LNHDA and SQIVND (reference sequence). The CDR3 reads CASSSASGGWTGELFF. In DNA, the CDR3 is TGTGCCAGTAGTTCCGCTAGCGGGGGTTGGACCGGGGAGCTGTTTTTT.